This T cell receptor beta chain comes out of a study of blood T cell repertoires in COVID-19. Background on the study: COVID-19 samples collected from the United States, Italy and Spain covered acute and convalescent phases. Sources were T cells, B-cell-depleted T cells, or PBMCs; the material itself was cDNA or gDNA.

Trimming removed 4 bases from V and 1 base from J, with 12 bases in between. The CDR3 loop spans 15 amino acids. From germline, CDR1 is SGHNT and CDR2 YYREEE (reference sequence). The method was immunoSEQ multiplex PCR; TCRdb's version includes in-frame clones alone and lacks a portion of them. The sample yields fewer than 250,000 clones, around 90% seen once. The clonotype originates from a man aged 25 to 45 who had been exposed to COVID-19. The V call is TRBV5-4, the J call TRBJ2-1; D gene ambiguous. The sequencing sample was made of PBMCs or T cells enriched from blood (not recorded which). In DNA, the CDR3 is TGTGCCAGCAGCCCACCGCAGACATCCTACAATGAGCAGTTCTTC. This gives the protein CASSPPQTSYNEQFF.